These 9 T cell receptor beta chains were all obtained from the same sample, sequenced in a study of long-term antiretroviral therapy in people with HIV. Samples were assayed with immunoSEQ v3.0 at survey level. The protocol was immunoSEQ multiplex PCR, while the TCRdb copy is restricted to in-frame clones and leaves out a portion. This sample carries over 15,000 clones, 80% to 90% of them seen once, and the ten largest clones take roughly 9%. Sequencing used unsorted PBMCs, obtained 0.3 years after starting antiretroviral therapy. The receptor source for this set is a man aged 18 to 30 with HIV.

V usage is TRBV5-1 and J usage is TRBJ1-2; 7 nucleotides match TRBD1. The CDR3 loop spans 15 amino acids. Trimming cost V 0 bases and J 2 bases; bases outside gene matches: 4. Germline lookup yields CDR1 SGHRS and CDR2 YFSETQ. CDR3 region: CASSLVTGSNYGYTF. CDR3 coding DNA: TGCGCCAGCAGCTTGGTGACAGGGAGCAACTATGGCTACACCTTC. Using reference TRBV5-1 and TRBJ1-2 for the parts outside the CDR3, the full variable domain is KAGVTQTPRYLIKTRGQQVTLSCSPISGHRSVSWYQQTPGQGLQFLFEYFSETQRNKGNFPGRFSGRQFSNSRSEMNVSTLELGDSALYLCASSLVTGSNYGYTFGSGTRLTVV.

CDR3 DNA sequence: TGCGCCAGCAGCTTGGAAGGTAGAGGGGACACTGAAGCTTTCTTT. This sequence encodes CASSLEGRGDTEAFF. The chain links TRBV5-1 to TRBJ1-1; D may be TRBD1 (5 bases). V was clipped by 0 bases and J by 3 bases, with 12 bases between them. The length of the CDR3 is 15 residues. Germline lookup yields CDR1 SGHRS and CDR2 YFSETQ.

The CDR3: CASSPGGRGYTF. DNA of the CDR3: TGCGCCAGCAGCCCAGGGGGCAGGGGCTACACCTTC. V gene TRBV5-1 combines with J gene TRBJ1-2; 8 bases line up with TRBD1. Trimming removed 4 bases from V and 8 bases from J; junction bases left unmatched: 4. The CDR3 covers 12 residues. Germline CDR1 and CDR2: SGHRS and YFSETQ.

The chain is built from TRBV6-1 and TRBJ1-5, with 8 positions matching TRBD1. CDR3 size: 16 residues. With V trimmed by 2 bases and J by 4 bases, 7 bases remained unmatched. Germline V lookup: CDR1 MNHNS, CDR2 SASEGT. The CDR3 sequence: CASSERTGSYNQPQHF. In nucleotides, the CDR3 is TGTGCCAGCAGTGAAAGGACAGGGTCATATAATCAGCCCCAGCATTTT.

This clone was seen only a few times. This chain joins TRBV6-5 and TRBJ1-5; D gene uncertain. V lost 0 bases and J lost 4, with 13 bases in between. From germline, CDR1 is MNHEY and CDR2 SVGAGI. The CDR3 is 16 residues long. CDR3 sequence reads: CASSYSIYPPNQPQHF. CDR3 nucleotides: TGTGCCAGCAGTTACTCGATTTACCCCCCGAATCAGCCCCAGCATTTT.

This clone was observed a few times. This chain links TRBV6-1 with TRBJ1-1, with unresolved D. This CDR3 is 13 amino acids long. V was cut by 6 bases and J by 4 bases, with 12 bases left in between. CDR1 MNHNS and CDR2 SASEGT come from the germline V gene. As DNA, the CDR3 is TGTGCCAGCAGCCCCACATCTTCCACTGAAGCTTTCTTT. Its protein product is CASSPTSSTEAFF.

In nucleotides, the CDR3 is TGTGCCAGCAGTCCCTCGGGGACGGTCGTTGGCTACACCTTC. Amino acids: CASSPSGTVVGYTF. The chain has TRBV6-6 and TRBJ1-2; D possibly corresponds to TRBD1 (5 bases). The CDR3 runs 14 residues. V was shortened by 5 bases and J by 7 bases, with 17 bases between the two germline ends. Germline V gene lookup returns CDR1 MNHNY and CDR2 SVGAGI (reference sequence).

The chain couples TRBV28 to TRBJ1-1; TRBD1 matches at 7 bases. The CDR3 runs to 13 residues. V shed 5 bases and J 4 bases; nucleotides not matched to a gene: 4. Germline lookup yields CDR1 MDHEN and CDR2 SYDVKM. The chain's CDR3 is CASSQGGFTEAFF. The CDR3 coding sequence is TGTGCCAGCAGTCAAGGGGGCTTCACTGAAGCTTTCTTT.

The chain uses TRBV5-1 and TRBJ2-1, with no clear D. CDR3 length: 14 amino acids. Trimming left V 1 base short and J 2 bases short, with 7 bases between. Per germline, CDR1 SGHRS and CDR2 YFSETQ. The CDR3 protein is CASSLSTPYNEQFF. The CDR3 coding sequence is TGCGCCAGCAGCTTGTCGACCCCCTACAATGAGCAGTTCTTC.